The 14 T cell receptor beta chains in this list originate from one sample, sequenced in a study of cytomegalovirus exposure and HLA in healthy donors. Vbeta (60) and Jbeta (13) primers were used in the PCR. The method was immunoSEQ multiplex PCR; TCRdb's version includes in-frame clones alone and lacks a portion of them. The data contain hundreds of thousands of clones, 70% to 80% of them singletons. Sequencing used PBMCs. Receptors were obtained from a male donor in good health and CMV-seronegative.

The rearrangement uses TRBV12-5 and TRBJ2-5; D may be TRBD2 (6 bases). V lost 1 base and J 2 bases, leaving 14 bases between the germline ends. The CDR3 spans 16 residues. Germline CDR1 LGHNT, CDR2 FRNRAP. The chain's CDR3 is CASGLGTSTAQETQYF. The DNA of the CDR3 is TGTGCTAGTGGTTTGGGAACTAGCACAGCGCAAGAGACCCAGTACTTC.

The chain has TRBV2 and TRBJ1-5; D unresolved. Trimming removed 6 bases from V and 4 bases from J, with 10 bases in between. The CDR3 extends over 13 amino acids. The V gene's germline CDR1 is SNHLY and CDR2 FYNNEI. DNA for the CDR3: TGTGCCAGCAGGCTGGAGGCAAATCAGCCCCAGCATTTT. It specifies CASRLEANQPQHF.

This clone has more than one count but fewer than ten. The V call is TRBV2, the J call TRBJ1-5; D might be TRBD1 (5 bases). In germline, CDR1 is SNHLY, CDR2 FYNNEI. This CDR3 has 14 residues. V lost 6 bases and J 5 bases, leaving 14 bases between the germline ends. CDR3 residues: CASSGRAADQPQHF. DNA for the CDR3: TGTGCCAGCAGCGGCAGGGCGGCGGATCAGCCCCAGCATTTT.

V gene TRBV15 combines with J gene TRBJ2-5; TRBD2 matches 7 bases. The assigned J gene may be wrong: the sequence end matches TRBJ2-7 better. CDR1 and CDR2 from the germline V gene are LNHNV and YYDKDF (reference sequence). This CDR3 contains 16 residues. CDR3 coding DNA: TGTGCCACCAGCAGAGATGGCACTAGCGCGTCCTACGAGCAGTACTTC. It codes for CATSRDGTSASYEQYF.

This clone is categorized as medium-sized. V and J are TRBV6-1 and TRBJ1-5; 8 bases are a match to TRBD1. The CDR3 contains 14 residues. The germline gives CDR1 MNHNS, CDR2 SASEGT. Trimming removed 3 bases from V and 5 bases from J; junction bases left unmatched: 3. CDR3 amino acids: CASSEWTGHQPQHF. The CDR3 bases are TGTGCCAGCAGTGAGTGGACAGGGCATCAGCCCCAGCATTTT.

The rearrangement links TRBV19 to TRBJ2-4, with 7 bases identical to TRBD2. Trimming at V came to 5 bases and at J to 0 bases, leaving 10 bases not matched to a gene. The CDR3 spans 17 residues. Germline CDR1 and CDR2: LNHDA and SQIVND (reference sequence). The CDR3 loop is CASSDLRLALAKNIQYF. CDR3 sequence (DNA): TGTGCCAGTAGTGACCTTCGACTAGCTCTAGCCAAAAACATTCAGTACTTC.

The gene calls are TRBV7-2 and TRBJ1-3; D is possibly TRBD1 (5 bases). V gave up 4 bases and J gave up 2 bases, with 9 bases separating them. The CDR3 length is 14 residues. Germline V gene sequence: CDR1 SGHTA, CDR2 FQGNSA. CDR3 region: CASSSGSAGNTIYF. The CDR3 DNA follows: TGTGCCAGCAGCTCAGGGTCGGCTGGAAACACCATATATTTT.

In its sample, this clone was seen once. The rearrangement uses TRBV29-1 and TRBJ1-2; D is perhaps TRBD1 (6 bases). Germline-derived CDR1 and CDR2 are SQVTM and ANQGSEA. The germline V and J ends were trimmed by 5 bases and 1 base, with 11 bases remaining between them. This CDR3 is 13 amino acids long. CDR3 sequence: CSVRAGDNYGYTF. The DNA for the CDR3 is TGCAGCGTTAGGGCAGGGGATAACTATGGCTACACCTTC.

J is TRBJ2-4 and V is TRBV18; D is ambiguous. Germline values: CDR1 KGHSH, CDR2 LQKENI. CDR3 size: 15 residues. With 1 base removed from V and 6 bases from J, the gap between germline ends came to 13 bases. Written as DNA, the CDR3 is TGTGCCAGCTCACCACGCAGTGGCAGTTTAAACATTCAGTACTTC. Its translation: CASSPRSGSLNIQYF.

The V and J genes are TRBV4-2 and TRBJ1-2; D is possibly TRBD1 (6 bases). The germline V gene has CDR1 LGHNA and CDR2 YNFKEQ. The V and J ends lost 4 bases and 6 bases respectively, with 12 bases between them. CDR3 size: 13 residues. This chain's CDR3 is CASSRPGTNGYTF. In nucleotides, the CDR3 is TGTGCCAGCAGCCGACCCGGGACAAATGGCTACACCTTC.

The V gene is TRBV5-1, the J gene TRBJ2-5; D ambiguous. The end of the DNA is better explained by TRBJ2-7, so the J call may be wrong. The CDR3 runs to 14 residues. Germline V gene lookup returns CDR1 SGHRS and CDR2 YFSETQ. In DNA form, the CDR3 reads TGCGCCAGCAGCTTGGAAGCCATTTCCTACGAGCAGTACTTC. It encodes CASSLEAISYEQYF.

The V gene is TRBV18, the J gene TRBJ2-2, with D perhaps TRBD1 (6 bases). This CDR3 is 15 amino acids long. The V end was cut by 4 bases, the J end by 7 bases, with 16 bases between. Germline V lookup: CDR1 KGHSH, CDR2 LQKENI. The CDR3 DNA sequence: TGTGCCAGCTCACGGCAGGACAGCCCCAGCGGGGAGCTGTTTTTT. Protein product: CASSRQDSPSGELFF.

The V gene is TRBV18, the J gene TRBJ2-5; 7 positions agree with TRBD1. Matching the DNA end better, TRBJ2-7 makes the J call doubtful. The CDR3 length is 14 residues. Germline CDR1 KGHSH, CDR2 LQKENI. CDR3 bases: TGTGCCAGCTCAATCCGGGACAGCACCTACGAGCAGTACTTC. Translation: CASSIRDSTYEQYF.

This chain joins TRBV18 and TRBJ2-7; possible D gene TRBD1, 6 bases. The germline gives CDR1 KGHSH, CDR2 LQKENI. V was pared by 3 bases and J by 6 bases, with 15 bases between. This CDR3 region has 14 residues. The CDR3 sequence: CASSPGTTRGEQYF. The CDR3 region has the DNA TGTGCCAGCTCACCTGGGACAACTAGAGGCGAGCAGTACTTC. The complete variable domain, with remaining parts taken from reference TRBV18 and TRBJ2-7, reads NAGVMQNPRHLVRRRGQEARLRCSPMKGHSHVYWYRQLPEEGLKFMVYLQKENIIDESGMPKERFSAEFPKEGPSILRIQQVVRGDSAAYFCASSPGTTRGEQYFGPGTRLTVT.